Listed below are T cell receptor beta chains from one sample, sequenced in a study of shared clonotypes between healthy human individuals. Sequenced by immunoSEQ multiplex PCR; TCRdb stores in-frame clones only, minus some. Found here are a few million clones, 80% to 95% of them singletons; the top ten hold more than 1.5%. Specimen: naive CD8+ T cells from PBMCs. The receptors originated from a man younger than 35 in good health. Some clones in this sample may be carry-over from other donors' samples. Each CDR3 is given with its conserved first and last residue. A D gene is named only where the DNA matches it firmly. Size is stated for part of the rows, as once, few or many counts, or as a class when the clone is expanded.

CDR3 length: 15; clone size: .; V gene: TRBV7-8; D gene: TRBD1; J gene: TRBJ2-7; CDR3 protein: CASRGWGQGTYEQYF; CDR3 DNA: TGTGCCAGCAGAGGCTGGGGACAGGGCACCTACGAGCAGTACTTC
CDR3 length: 15; clone size: .; V gene: TRBV7-9; D gene: .; J gene: TRBJ1-1; CDR3 protein: CASSLKGPGVLEAFF; CDR3 DNA: TGTGCCAGCAGCTTAAAGGGCCCAGGGGTTTTGGAAGCTTTCTTT
CDR3 length: 15; clone size: .; V gene: TRBV9; D gene: .; J gene: TRBJ1-6; CDR3 protein: CASSVAGRNNSPLHF; CDR3 DNA: TGTGCCAGCAGCGTAGCGGGAAGGAATAATTCACCCCTCCACTTT
CDR3 length: 13; clone size: .; V gene: TRBV6-6; D gene: .; J gene: TRBJ2-3; CDR3 protein: CASRGPSTDTQYF; CDR3 DNA: TGTGCCAGCAGGGGCCCGAGCACAGATACGCAGTATTTT
CDR3 length: 16; clone size: .; V gene: TRBV9; D gene: .; J gene: TRBJ2-1; CDR3 protein: CASSVDGSGTYNEQFF; CDR3 DNA: TGTGCCAGCAGCGTAGACGGTAGCGGCACCTACAATGAGCAGTTCTTC
CDR3 length: 12; clone size: .; V gene: TRBV5-1; D gene: .; J gene: TRBJ1-2; CDR3 protein: CASNSGSAGYTF; CDR3 DNA: TGCGCCAGCAACTCCGGTTCTGCCGGCTACACCTTC
CDR3 length: 15; clone size: .; V gene: TRBV29-1; D gene: TRBD1; J gene: TRBJ2-7; CDR3 protein: CSAFGQGAYSYEQYF; CDR3 DNA: TGCAGCGCATTTGGACAGGGGGCATACTCCTACGAGCAGTACTTC
CDR3 length: 14; clone size: .; V gene: TRBV25-1; D gene: TRBD1; J gene: TRBJ1-5; CDR3 protein: CASSEPGGNQPQHF; CDR3 DNA: TGTGCCAGCAGTGAGCCAGGGGGAAATCAGCCCCAGCATTTT
CDR3 length: 14; clone size: .; V gene: TRBV5-1; D gene: TRBD1; J gene: TRBJ1-1; CDR3 protein: CASSWTGGRSEAFF; CDR3 DNA: TGCGCCAGCAGCTGGACAGGGGGGCGGTCTGAAGCTTTCTTT
CDR3 length: 13; clone size: once; V gene: TRBV15; D gene: .; J gene: TRBJ2-5; CDR3 protein: CATSRVGVETQYF; CDR3 DNA: TGTGCCACCAGCAGAGTGGGTGTAGAGACCCAGTACTTC
CDR3 length: 14; clone size: .; V gene: TRBV11-2; D gene: .; J gene: TRBJ2-7; CDR3 protein: CASSIGTAAYEQYF; CDR3 DNA: TGTGCCAGCAGCATCGGGACCGCGGCCTACGAGCAGTACTTC
CDR3 length: 15; clone size: .; V gene: TRBV15; D gene: TRBD2; J gene: TRBJ2-7; CDR3 protein: CATSRALAGDYEQYF; CDR3 DNA: TGTGCCACCAGCAGAGCGCTAGCGGGGGACTACGAGCAGTACTTC
CDR3 length: 17; clone size: .; V gene: TRBV7-2; D gene: TRBD2; J gene: TRBJ2-7; CDR3 protein: CASSLTLGTSGKYEQYF; CDR3 DNA: TGTGCCAGCAGCTTGACCCTCGGGACTAGCGGGAAATACGAGCAGTACTTC
CDR3 length: 13; clone size: .; V gene: TRBV7-8; D gene: .; J gene: TRBJ1-2; CDR3 protein: CASSLVVGYGYTF; CDR3 DNA: TGTGCCAGCAGCTTAGTCGTTGGCTATGGCTACACCTTC
CDR3 length: 13; clone size: .; V gene: TRBV27; D gene: .; J gene: TRBJ2-7; CDR3 protein: CASSLGLSYEQYF; CDR3 DNA: TGTGCCAGCAGTTTGGGGCTCTCCTACGAGCAGTACTTC
CDR3 length: 15; clone size: .; V gene: TRBV27; D gene: .; J gene: TRBJ2-1; CDR3 protein: CASSLKVRGDHEQFF; CDR3 DNA: TGTGCCAGCAGTTTAAAAGTCAGAGGGGACCATGAGCAGTTCTTC
CDR3 length: 14; clone size: once; V gene: TRBV30; D gene: .; J gene: TRBJ2-7; CDR3 protein: CARSRAFSENEQYF; CDR3 DNA: TGTGCCCGATCCCGGGCATTCTCAGAGAACGAGCAGTACTTC
CDR3 length: 11; clone size: .; V gene: TRBV28; D gene: TRBD1; J gene: TRBJ1-2; CDR3 protein: CASTQGGGYTF; CDR3 DNA: TGTGCCAGTACCCAGGGGGGTGGCTACACCTTC
CDR3 length: 13; clone size: .; V gene: TRBV9; D gene: .; J gene: TRBJ2-1; CDR3 protein: CASSLDNGDEQFF; CDR3 DNA: TGTGCCAGCAGCCTCGACAACGGCGATGAGCAGTTCTTC
CDR3 length: 14; clone size: .; V gene: TRBV9; D gene: .; J gene: TRBJ2-7; CDR3 protein: CASSVANKDYEQYF; CDR3 DNA: TGTGCCAGCAGCGTAGCCAACAAGGACTACGAGCAGTACTTC
CDR3 length: 15; clone size: .; V gene: TRBV2; D gene: .; J gene: TRBJ2-7; CDR3 protein: CASSERAGSSYEQYF; CDR3 DNA: TGTGCCAGCAGTGAGAGGGCAGGGAGCTCCTACGAGCAGTACTTC
CDR3 length: 13; clone size: .; V gene: TRBV7-9; D gene: TRBD2; J gene: TRBJ2-7; CDR3 protein: CASSLGGLREQYF; CDR3 DNA: TGTGCCAGCAGCTTAGGGGGACTACGCGAGCAGTACTTC
CDR3 length: 16; clone size: .; V gene: TRBV11-3; D gene: TRBD2; J gene: TRBJ2-1; CDR3 protein: CASSLEGLAGLNEQFF; CDR3 DNA: TGTGCCAGCAGCCTAGAGGGACTAGCGGGTCTCAATGAGCAGTTCTTC
CDR3 length: 14; clone size: .; V gene: TRBV6-5; D gene: TRBD1; J gene: TRBJ2-3; CDR3 protein: CASRSDRATDTQYF; CDR3 DNA: TGTGCCAGCAGATCCGACAGGGCCACAGATACGCAGTATTTT
CDR3 length: 13; clone size: .; V gene: TRBV4-2; D gene: TRBD2; J gene: TRBJ2-7; CDR3 protein: CASSSGLRAEQYF; CDR3 DNA: TGTGCCAGCAGCTCGGGACTACGAGCAGAGCAGTACTTC
CDR3 length: 17; clone size: .; V gene: TRBV18; D gene: .; J gene: TRBJ2-2; CDR3 protein: CASSRAEGRVHTGELFF; CDR3 DNA: TGTGCCAGCTCACGAGCGGAGGGGCGGGTTCACACCGGGGAGCTGTTTTTT
CDR3 length: 13; clone size: .; V gene: TRBV6-1; D gene: .; J gene: TRBJ2-3; CDR3 protein: CAGDRDSTDTQYF; CDR3 DNA: TGTGCCGGGGACCGGGACAGCACAGATACGCAGTATTTT
CDR3 length: 14; clone size: .; V gene: TRBV4-1; D gene: TRBD1; J gene: TRBJ1-1; CDR3 protein: CASSPRDRVAEAFF; CDR3 DNA: TGCGCCAGCAGCCCTCGGGACAGGGTCGCTGAAGCTTTCTTT
CDR3 length: 17; clone size: .; V gene: TRBV10-3; D gene: .; J gene: TRBJ2-7; CDR3 protein: CAISESSFETPTYEQYF; CDR3 DNA: TGTGCCATCAGTGAGTCGAGCTTCGAGACGCCGACCTACGAGCAGTACTTC
CDR3 length: 13; clone size: .; V gene: TRBV7-9; D gene: .; J gene: TRBJ1-2; CDR3 protein: CASTSGQVYGYTF; CDR3 DNA: TGTGCCAGCACCTCAGGGCAGGTCTATGGCTACACCTTC
CDR3 length: 14; clone size: .; V gene: TRBV28; D gene: .; J gene: TRBJ1-1; CDR3 protein: CASSLRVMNTEAFF; CDR3 DNA: TGTGCCAGCAGTTTAAGAGTCATGAACACTGAAGCTTTCTTT
CDR3 length: 13; clone size: .; V gene: TRBV11-2; D gene: .; J gene: TRBJ2-1; CDR3 protein: CASSLTASNEQFF; CDR3 DNA: TGTGCCAGCAGCTTAACGGCTTCCAATGAGCAGTTCTTC
CDR3 length: 15; clone size: .; V gene: TRBV7-6; D gene: .; J gene: TRBJ2-7; CDR3 protein: CASSMQTGLSSEQYF; CDR3 DNA: TGTGCCAGCAGCATGCAAACGGGACTCTCGAGCGAGCAGTACTTC
CDR3 length: 11; clone size: .; V gene: TRBV30; D gene: .; J gene: TRBJ2-1; CDR3 protein: CAWSVIYEQFF; CDR3 DNA: TGTGCCTGGAGTGTTATCTATGAGCAGTTCTTC
CDR3 length: 15; clone size: .; V gene: TRBV10-1; D gene: TRBD2; J gene: TRBJ2-2; CDR3 protein: CASSGDYANTGELFF; CDR3 DNA: TGCGCCAGCAGTGGGGACTACGCGAACACCGGGGAGCTGTTTTTT
CDR3 length: 16; clone size: .; V gene: TRBV19; D gene: .; J gene: TRBJ2-1; CDR3 protein: CASSIYQLQSYNEQFF; CDR3 DNA: TGTGCCAGTAGTATTTATCAGCTACAATCCTACAATGAGCAGTTCTTC
CDR3 length: 17; clone size: .; V gene: TRBV9; D gene: .; J gene: TRBJ2-2; CDR3 protein: CASSLPGLATNTGELFF; CDR3 DNA: TGTGCCAGCAGCCTCCCAGGGCTAGCGACGAACACCGGGGAGCTGTTTTTT
CDR3 length: 15; clone size: .; V gene: TRBV4-1; D gene: .; J gene: TRBJ2-6; CDR3 protein: CASSQTGAGANVLTF; CDR3 DNA: TGCGCCAGCAGCCAAACGGGGGCTGGGGCCAACGTCCTGACTTTC
CDR3 length: 16; clone size: .; V gene: TRBV4-2; D gene: .; J gene: TRBJ2-7; CDR3 protein: CASSQDSKTSGGEQYF; CDR3 DNA: TGTGCCAGCAGCCAAGATTCAAAGACTAGTGGGGGCGAGCAGTACTTC